This T cell receptor beta chain was observed in a study of T-cell reconstitution after alpha-beta-depleted transplantation in children. CDR1 is PRHDT, CDR2 FYEKMQ, per germline (reference sequence). The CDR3 has 15 amino acids. Trimming took off 5 bases at V and 0 bases at J, with 11 bases between the two ends. Preparation of the TCRbeta library was carried out with unique molecular identifiers. MiXCR was run by TCRdb on the PCR reads, yielding one entry per CDR3 protein. The table includes hundreds of thousands of distinct CDR3 sequences, roughly 17% detected once. Remarks on this clonotype: A much larger clonotype is one base distant, so this may be a read error.

Source: PBMCs from the stem cell graft donor, taken from the stem cell graft. The rearrangement joins TRBV13 to TRBJ1-3, with D unresolved. This receptor was obtained from a human donor who donated a stem cell graft to a child with acute myeloid leukemia. CDR3 residues: CASSDPVPSGNTIYF. CDR3 DNA sequence: TGTGCCAGCAGCGACCCAGTGCCCTCTGGAAACACCATATATTTT.